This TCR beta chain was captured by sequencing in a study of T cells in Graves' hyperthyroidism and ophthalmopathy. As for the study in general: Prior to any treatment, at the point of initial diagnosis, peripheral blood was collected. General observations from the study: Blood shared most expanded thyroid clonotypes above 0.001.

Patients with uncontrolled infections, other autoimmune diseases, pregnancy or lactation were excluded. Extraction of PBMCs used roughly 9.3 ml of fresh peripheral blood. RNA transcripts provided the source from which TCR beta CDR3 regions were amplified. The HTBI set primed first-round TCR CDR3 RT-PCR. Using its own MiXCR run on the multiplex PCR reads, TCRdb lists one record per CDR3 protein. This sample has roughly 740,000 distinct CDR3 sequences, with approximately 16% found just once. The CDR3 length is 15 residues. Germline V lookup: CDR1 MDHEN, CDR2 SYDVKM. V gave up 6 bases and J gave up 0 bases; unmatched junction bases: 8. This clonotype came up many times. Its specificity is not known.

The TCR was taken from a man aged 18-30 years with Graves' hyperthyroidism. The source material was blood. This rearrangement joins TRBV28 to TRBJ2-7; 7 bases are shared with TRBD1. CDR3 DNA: TGTGCCAGCAGCCTTGGGGACAGAGGCTCCTACGAGCAGTACTTC. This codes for CASSLGDRGSYEQYF.